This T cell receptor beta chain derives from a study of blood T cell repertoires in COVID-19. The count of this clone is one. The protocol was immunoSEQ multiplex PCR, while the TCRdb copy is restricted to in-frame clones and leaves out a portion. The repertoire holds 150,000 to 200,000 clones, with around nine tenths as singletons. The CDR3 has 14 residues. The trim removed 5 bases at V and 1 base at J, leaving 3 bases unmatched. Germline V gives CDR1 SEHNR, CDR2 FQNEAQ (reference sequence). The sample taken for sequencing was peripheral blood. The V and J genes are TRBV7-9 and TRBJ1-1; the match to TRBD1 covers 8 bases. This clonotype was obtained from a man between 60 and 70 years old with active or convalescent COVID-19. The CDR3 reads CASSPGQGNTEAFF. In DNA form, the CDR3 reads TGTGCCAGCAGCCCCGGACAGGGGAACACTGAAGCTTTCTTT.